This record covers a single TCR beta chain. Its cognate antigen is unknown. TCRdb's table, derived via immunoSEQ multiplex PCR, lists solely in-frame clones and lacks some. The table has around 94,000 clones, approximately 90% seen once. This entry belongs to a study of T cell responses to AZD1222 COVID-19 vaccine. Trimming took off 4 bases at V and 2 bases at J, with 15 bases between the two ends. The germline gives CDR1 SGDLS, CDR2 YYNGEE. CDR3 length: 15 residues. Findings and caveats of the study: Vaccine-associated CD4 TCRs spanned spike, dominant at 160-218 and 743-854.

Sequences were derived from peripheral blood, sampled on day 0 of AZD1222 vaccination. This clonotype was obtained from an adult in good health. The rearrangement links TRBV9 to TRBJ1-2, with D possibly TRBD1 on 6 matching bases. DNA for the CDR3: TGTGCCAGCAGCATAATGGACAGCTCAAACTATGGCTACACCTTC. Protein product: CASSIMDSSNYGYTF. The entire variable domain, with the rest obtained from reference TRBV9 and TRBJ1-2, is as follows: DSGVTQTPKHLITATGQRVTLRCSPRSGDLSVYWYQQSLDQGLQFLIQYYNGEERAKGNILERFSAQQFPDLHSELNLSSLELGDSALYFCASSIMDSSNYGYTFGSGTRLTVV.